This TCR beta chain emerged from a study of blood T cell repertoires in COVID-19. Here immunoSEQ multiplex PCR was the method, and the copy in TCRdb shows in-frame clones only, minus some. The sample records hundreds of thousands of clones, about four fifths being singletons. The CDR3 covers 14 residues. CDR1 is MNHNS, CDR2 SASEGT, per germline. V lost 8 bases and J lost 2; bases outside the gene matches: 8. The TCR comes from a middle-aged woman with active or convalescent COVID-19. Specimen: peripheral blood. The rearrangement links TRBV6-1 to TRBJ1-1; TRBD1 aligns across 7 bases. The CDR3 DNA sequence: TGTGCCAGCCGACAGGGAGCAGAAAACACTGAAGCTTTCTTT. Its translation: CASRQGAENTEAFF.